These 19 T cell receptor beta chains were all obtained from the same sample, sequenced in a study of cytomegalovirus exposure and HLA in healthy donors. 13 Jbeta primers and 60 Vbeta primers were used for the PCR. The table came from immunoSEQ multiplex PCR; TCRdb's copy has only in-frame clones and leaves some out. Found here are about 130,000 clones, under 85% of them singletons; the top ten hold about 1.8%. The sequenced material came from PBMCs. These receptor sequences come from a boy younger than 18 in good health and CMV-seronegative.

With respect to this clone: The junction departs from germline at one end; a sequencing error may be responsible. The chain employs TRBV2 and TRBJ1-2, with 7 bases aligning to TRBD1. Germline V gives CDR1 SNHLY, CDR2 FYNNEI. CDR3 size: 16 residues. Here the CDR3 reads CASSGETGLIKYGYPF. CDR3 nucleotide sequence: TGTGCCAGCAGTGGCGAGACAGGGCTTATTAAGTATGGCTACCCCTTC.

CDR3 in amino acids: CAWSVDRADTQYF. The CDR3, as DNA: TGTGCCTGGAGTGTAGACCGGGCAGATACGCAGTATTTT. The chain links TRBV30 to TRBJ2-3; D remains unclear. The germline CDR1 and CDR2 sequences are GTSNPN and SVGIG (reference sequence). This CDR3 region has 13 residues. The germline V and J ends were trimmed by 0 bases and 4 bases, with 8 bases remaining between them.

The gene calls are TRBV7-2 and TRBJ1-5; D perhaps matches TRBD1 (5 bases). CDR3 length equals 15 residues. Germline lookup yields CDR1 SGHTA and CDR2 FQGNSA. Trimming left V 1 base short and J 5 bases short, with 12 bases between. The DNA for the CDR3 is TGTGCCAGCAGCTTAGAAGGGGTTAAACATCAGCCCCAGCATTTT. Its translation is CASSLEGVKHQPQHF.

CDR3 DNA: TGCGCCAGCAGCCAAGAGCTAGCGGGGGGTGATCTTTTGAGCACAGATACGCAGTATTTT. Translating it yields CASSQELAGGDLLSTDTQYF. V is TRBV4-1 and J is TRBJ2-3; 11 bases map to TRBD2. This CDR3 has 20 amino acids. Germline V gives CDR1 MGHRA, CDR2 YSYEKL. V shed 0 bases, J shed 0 bases, and the junction held 11 bases outside the gene matches.

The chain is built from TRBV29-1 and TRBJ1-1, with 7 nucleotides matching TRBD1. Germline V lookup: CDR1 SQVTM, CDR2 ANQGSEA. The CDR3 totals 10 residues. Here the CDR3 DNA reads TGCAGTGGGGGACAGAATGAAGCTTTCTTT. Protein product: CSGGQNEAFF.

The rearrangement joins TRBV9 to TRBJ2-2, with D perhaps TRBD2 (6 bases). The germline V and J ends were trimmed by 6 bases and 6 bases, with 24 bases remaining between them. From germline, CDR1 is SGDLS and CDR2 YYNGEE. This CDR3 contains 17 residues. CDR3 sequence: CASICGDRRTRAGELFF. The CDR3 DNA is TGTGCCAGCATTTGCGGGGATCGGCGAACCAGGGCCGGGGAGCTGTTTTTT.

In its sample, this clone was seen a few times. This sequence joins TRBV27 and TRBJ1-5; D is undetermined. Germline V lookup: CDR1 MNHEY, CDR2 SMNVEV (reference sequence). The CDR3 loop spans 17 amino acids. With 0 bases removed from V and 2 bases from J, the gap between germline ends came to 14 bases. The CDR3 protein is CASSLSNWETGNQPQHF. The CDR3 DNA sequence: TGTGCCAGCAGTTTATCGAATTGGGAGACCGGCAATCAGCCCCAGCATTTT.

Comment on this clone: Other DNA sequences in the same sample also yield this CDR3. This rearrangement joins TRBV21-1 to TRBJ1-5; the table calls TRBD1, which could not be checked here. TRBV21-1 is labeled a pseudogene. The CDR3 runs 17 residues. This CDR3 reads CASSASIRGEVGQPQHF. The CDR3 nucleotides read TGTGCCAGCAGCGCAAGTATCAGGGGAGAGGTGGGTCAGCCCCAGCATTTT.

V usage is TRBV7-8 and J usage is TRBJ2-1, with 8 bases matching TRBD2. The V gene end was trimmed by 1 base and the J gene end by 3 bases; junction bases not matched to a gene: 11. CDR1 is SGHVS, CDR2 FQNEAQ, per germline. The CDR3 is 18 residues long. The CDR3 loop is CASSLDRRLANYYNEQFF. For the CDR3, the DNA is TGTGCCAGCAGCTTAGATAGGCGACTAGCGAATTACTACAATGAGCAGTTCTTC.

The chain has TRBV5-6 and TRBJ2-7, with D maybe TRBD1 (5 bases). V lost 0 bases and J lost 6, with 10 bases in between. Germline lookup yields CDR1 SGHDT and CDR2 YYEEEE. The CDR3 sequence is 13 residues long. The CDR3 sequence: CASSLEGRGEQYF. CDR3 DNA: TGTGCCAGCAGCTTGGAGGGAAGGGGCGAGCAGTACTTC.

CDR3 in DNA: TGTGCCAGCAGCCCCTCCCCAACTAATGAAAAACTGTTTTTT. This encodes CASSPSPTNEKLFF. The chain uses TRBV9 and TRBJ1-4, with D unresolved. Germline CDR1 is SGDLS and CDR2 is YYNGEE. With 4 bases removed from V and 0 bases from J, the gap between germline ends came to 7 bases. The CDR3 runs 14 residues.

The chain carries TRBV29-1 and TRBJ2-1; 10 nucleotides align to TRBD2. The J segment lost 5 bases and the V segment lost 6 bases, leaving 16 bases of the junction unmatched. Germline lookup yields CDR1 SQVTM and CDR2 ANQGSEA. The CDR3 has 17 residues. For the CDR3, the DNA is TGCAGCGTCACCGACAGTCGTGGGACTAGCGCCCACAATGAGCAGTTCTTC. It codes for CSVTDSRGTSAHNEQFF.

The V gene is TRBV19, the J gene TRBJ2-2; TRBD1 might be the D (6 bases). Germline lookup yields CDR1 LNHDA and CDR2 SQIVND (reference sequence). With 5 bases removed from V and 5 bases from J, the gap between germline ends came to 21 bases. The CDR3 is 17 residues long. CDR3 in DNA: TGTGCCAGTAGTTTCCTACCAGGGGCTTCGAGAACCGGGGAGCTGTTTTTT. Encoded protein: CASSFLPGASRTGELFF.

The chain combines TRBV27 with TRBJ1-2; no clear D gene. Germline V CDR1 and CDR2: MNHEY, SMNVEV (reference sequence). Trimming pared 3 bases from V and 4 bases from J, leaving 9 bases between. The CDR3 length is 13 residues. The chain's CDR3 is CASSFRGSYGYTF. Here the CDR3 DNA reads TGTGCCAGCAGTTTCCGAGGGAGCTATGGCTACACCTTC.

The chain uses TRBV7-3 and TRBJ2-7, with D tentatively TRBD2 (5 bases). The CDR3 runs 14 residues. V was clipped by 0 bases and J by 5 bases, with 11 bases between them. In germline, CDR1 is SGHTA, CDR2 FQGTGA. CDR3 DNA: TGTGCCAGCAGCTTAACTCCTACTAGGGACGAGCAGTACTTC. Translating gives CASSLTPTRDEQYF. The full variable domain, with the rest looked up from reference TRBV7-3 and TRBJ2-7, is GAGVSQTPSNKVTEKGKYVELRCDPISGHTALYWYRQSLGQGPEFLIYFQGTGAADDSGLPNDRFFAVRPEGSVSTLKIQRTERGDSAVYLCASSLTPTRDEQYFGPGTRLTVT.

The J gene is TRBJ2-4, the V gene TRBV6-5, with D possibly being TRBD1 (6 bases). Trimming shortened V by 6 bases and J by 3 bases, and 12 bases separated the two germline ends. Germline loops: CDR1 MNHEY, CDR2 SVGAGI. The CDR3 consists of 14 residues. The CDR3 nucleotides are TGTGCCAGCAGACAGGGTTCGGACAAAAACATTCAGTACTTC. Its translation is CASRQGSDKNIQYF.

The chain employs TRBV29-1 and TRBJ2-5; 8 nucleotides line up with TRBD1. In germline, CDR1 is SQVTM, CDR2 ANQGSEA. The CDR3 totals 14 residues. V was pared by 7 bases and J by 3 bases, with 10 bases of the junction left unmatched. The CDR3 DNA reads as TGCAGCGGCTTACCCCTGGACAGGGAAGAGACCCAGTACTTC. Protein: CSGLPLDREETQYF.

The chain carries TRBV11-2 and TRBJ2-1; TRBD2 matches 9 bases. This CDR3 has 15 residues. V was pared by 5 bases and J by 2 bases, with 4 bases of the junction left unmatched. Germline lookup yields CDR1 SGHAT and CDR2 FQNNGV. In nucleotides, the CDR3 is TGTGCCAGCAGCGACGGCGGGAGGGCCTACAATGAGCAGTTCTTC. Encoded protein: CASSDGGRAYNEQFF.

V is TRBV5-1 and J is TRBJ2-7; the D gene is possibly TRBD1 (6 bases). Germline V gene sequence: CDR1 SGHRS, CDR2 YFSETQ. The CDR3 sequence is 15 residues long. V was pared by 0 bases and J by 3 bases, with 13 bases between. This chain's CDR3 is CASSLGGQGLYEQYF. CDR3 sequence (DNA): TGCGCCAGCAGCTTGGGGGGGCAGGGCCTCTACGAGCAGTACTTC.